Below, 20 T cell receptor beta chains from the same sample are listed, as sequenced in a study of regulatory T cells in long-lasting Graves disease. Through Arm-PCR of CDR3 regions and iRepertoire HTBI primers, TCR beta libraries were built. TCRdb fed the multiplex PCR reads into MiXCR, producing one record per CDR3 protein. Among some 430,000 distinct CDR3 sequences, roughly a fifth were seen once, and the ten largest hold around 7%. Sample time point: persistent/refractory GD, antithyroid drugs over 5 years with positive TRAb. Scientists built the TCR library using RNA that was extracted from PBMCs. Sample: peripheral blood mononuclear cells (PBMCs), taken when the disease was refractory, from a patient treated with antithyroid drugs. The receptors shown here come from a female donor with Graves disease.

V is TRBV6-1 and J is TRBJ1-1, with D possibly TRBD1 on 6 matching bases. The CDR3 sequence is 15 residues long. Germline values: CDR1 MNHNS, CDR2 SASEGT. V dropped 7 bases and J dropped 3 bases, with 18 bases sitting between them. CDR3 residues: CASMDSPLMDTEAFF. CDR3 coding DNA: TGTGCCAGCATGGACAGCCCCCTCATGGACACTGAAGCTTTCTTT.

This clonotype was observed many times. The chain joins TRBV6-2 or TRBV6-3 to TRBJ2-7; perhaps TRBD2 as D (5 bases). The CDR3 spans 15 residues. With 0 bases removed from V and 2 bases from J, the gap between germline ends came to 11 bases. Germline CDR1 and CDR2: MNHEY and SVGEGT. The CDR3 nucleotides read TGTGCCAGCAGTTACTCGAGGGCGGATACCTACGAGCAGTACTTC. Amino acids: CASSYSRADTYEQYF.

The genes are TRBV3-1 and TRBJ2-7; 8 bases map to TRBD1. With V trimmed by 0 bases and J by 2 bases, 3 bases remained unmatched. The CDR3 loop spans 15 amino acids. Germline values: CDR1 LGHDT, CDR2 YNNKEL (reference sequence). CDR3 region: CASSQELDRAYEQYF. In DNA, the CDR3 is TGTGCCAGCAGCCAAGAGTTGGACAGGGCCTACGAGCAGTACTTC.

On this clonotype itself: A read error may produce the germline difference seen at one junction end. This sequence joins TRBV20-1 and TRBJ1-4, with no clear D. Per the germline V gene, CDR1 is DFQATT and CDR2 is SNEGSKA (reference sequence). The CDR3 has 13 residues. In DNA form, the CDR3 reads TGCAGTGCGGTCCGGGGTGGGGATGAAGAACTGTTTTTT. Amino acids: CSAVRGGDEELFF.

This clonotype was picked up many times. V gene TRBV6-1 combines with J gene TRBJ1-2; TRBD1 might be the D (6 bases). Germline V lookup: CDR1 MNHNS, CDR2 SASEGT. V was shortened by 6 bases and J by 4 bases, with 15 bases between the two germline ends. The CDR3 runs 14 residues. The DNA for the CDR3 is TGTGCCAGCAGCGCTGAGACAGGACCCTATGGCTACACCTTC. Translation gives CASSAETGPYGYTF.

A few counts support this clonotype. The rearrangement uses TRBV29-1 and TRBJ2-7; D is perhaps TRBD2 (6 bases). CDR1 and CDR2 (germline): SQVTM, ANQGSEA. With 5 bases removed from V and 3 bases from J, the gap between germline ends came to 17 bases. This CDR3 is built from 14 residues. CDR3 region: CSVTLEGNIYEQYF. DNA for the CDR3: TGCAGCGTTACCCTGGAGGGAAATATCTACGAGCAGTACTTC.

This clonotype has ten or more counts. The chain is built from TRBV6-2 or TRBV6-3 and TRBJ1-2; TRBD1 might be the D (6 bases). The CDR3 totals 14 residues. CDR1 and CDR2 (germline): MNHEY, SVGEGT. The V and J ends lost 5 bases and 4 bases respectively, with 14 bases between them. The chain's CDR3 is CASSEGHSFYGYTF. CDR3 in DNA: TGTGCCAGCAGTGAGGGACACTCCTTCTATGGCTACACCTTC.

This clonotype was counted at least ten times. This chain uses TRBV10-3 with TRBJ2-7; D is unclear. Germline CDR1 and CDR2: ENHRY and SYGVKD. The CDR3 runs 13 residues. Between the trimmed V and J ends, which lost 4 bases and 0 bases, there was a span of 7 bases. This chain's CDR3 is CAISVDGSYEQYF. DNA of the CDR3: TGTGCCATCAGTGTAGACGGCTCCTACGAGCAGTACTTC.

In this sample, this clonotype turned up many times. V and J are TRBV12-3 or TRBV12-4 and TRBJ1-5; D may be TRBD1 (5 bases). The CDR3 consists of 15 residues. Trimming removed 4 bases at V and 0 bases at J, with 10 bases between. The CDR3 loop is CASSWDVGSNQPQHF. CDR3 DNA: TGTGCCAGCAGTTGGGACGTAGGTAGCAATCAGCCCCAGCATTTT.

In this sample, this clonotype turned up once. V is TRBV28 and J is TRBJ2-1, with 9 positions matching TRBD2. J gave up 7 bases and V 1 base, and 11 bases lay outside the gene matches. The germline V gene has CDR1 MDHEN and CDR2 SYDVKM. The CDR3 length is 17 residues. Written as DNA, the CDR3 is TGTGCCAGCAGTTTATTCCCTAGCGGGAATGTGGGTAATGAGCAGTTCTTC. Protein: CASSLFPSGNVGNEQFF.

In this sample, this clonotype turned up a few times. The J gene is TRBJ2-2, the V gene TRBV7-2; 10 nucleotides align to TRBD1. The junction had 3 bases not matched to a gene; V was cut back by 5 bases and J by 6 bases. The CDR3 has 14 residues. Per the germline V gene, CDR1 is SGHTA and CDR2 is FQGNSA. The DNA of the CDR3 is TGTGCCAGCAGCCGGGACAGGGGAGCCGGGGAGCTGTTTTTT. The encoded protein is CASSRDRGAGELFF. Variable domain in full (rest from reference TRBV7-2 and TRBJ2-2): GAGVSQSPSNKVTEKGKDVELRCDPISGHTALYWYRQSLGQGLEFLIYFQGNSAPDKSGLPSDRFSAERTGGSVSTLTIQRTQQEDSAVYLCASSRDRGAGELFFGEGSRLTVL.

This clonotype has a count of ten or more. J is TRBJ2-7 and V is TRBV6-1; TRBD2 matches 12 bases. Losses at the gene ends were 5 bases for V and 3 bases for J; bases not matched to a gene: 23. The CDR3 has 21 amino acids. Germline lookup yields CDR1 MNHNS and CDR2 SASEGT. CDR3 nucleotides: TGTGCCAGCAGTATAGGACTAGCGGGGATGGGCATGCTGGGACGGGACTACGAGCAGTACTTC. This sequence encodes CASSIGLAGMGMLGRDYEQYF.

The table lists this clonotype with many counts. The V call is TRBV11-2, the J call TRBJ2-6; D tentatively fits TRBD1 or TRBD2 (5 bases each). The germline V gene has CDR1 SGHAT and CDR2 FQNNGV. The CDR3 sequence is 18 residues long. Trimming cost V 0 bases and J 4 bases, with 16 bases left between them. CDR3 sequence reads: CASSLDFQRGEGANVLTF. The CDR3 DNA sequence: TGTGCCAGCAGCTTAGATTTTCAGAGGGGCGAGGGGGCCAACGTCCTGACTTTC.

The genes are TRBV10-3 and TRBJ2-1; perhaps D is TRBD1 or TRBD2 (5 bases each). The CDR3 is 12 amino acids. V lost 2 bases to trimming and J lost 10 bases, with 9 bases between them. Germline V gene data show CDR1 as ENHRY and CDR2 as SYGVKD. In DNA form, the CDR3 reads TGTGCCATCAGTGAGGTAGGGGAGGAGCAGTTCTTC. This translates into CAISEVGEEQFF.

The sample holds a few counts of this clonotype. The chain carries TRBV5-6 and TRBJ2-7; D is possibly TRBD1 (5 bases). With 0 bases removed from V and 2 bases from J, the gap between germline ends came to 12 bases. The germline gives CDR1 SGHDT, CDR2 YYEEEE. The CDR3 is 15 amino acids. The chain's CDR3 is CASSLAPQDTYEQYF. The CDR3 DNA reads TGTGCCAGCAGCTTGGCCCCACAGGATACCTACGAGCAGTACTTC.

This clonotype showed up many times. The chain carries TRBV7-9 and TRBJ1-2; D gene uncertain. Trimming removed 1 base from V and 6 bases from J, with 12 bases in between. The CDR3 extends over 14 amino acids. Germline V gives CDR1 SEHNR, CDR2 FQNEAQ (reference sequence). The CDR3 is CASSLEVTLDGYTF. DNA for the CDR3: TGTGCCAGCAGCTTAGAAGTGACGCTTGATGGCTACACCTTC.

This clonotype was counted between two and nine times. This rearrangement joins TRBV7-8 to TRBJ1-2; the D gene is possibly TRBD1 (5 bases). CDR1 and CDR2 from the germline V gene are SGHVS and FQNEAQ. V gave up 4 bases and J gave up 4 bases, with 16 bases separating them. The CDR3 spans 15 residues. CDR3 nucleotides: TGTGCCAGCAGCTCCCCTTTAGGGGCGTCCTATGGCTACACCTTC. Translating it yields CASSSPLGASYGYTF.

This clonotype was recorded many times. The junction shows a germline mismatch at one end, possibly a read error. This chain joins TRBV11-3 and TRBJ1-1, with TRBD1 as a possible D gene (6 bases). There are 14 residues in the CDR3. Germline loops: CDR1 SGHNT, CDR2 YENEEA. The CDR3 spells CASSLGGADTEAFF. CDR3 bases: TGTGCCAGCAGTTTAGGGGGGGCGGACACTGAAGCTTTCTTT.

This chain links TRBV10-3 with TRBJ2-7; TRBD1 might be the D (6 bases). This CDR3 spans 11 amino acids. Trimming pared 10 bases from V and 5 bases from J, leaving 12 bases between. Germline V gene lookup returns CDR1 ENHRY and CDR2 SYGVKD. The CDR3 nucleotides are TGTGCCACAAGGGGGAACGACGAGCAGTACTTC. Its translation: CATRGNDEQYF.

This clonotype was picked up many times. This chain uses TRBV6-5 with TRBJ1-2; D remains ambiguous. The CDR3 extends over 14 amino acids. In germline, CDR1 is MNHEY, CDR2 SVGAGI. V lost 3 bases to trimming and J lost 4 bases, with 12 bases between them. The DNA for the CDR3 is TGTGCCAGCAGTTATCAGACGGATCTCTATGGCTACACCTTC. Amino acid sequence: CASSYQTDLYGYTF.